This record covers a single T cell receptor (beta chain). This entry is derived from a study of blood T cell repertoires in COVID-19. The CDR3 contains 13 residues. The V gene's germline CDR1 is LNHDA and CDR2 SQIVND (reference sequence). Trimming removed 7 bases from V and 10 bases from J; junction bases left unmatched: 4. Only in-frame clones appear in the TCRdb table, and some are missing; sequencing was by immunoSEQ multiplex PCR. The sample shows around 300,000 clones, around 90% of them seen only once. The sequencing sample was made of PBMCs or T cells enriched from blood (not recorded which). The V call is TRBV19, the J call TRBJ1-6; 10 bases align to TRBD1. The sequence came from a woman between 18 and 29 years old with acute COVID-19. The CDR3 nucleotides read TGTGCCAGTACTCTGGACAGGGGGTCACCCCTCCACTTT. It specifies CASTLDRGSPLHF.